These T cell receptor beta chains were read from a single sample in a study of cytomegalovirus exposure and HLA in healthy donors. Some clones are missing from TCRdb's copy, which holds only in-frame ones; the method was immunoSEQ multiplex PCR. In the table there are 210,000 or so clones, more than 70% of which are singletons. The specimen sequenced was PBMCs. Every receptor here comes from a human donor in good health. CDR3s leave out the opening cysteine and the closing phenylalanine or tryptophan. The order of the fields is V gene, J gene, CDR3 protein.

TRBV7-3	TRBJ2-1	ASRLTGTSSYNEQF
TRBV25-1	.	ASLGEVSSYEQY
TRBV11-2	TRBJ2-5	ASSLAGWETQY
TRBV5-1	TRBJ2-7	ASNLGQNAYEQY
TRBV7-6	TRBJ2-3	ASSLWASGLGQTDTQY
TRBV18	TRBJ2-7	ASSLGTAAPYEQY
TRBV28	TRBJ1-5	ASRRTGEGSNQPQH
TRBV2	TRBJ2-1	ASSETSPANEQF
TRBV9	TRBJ2-3	ASSLRREGIDTQY
TRBV19	TRBJ1-1	ASTGTVNTEAF
TRBV7-3	TRBJ2-7	ASSLYGTGLYEQY
TRBV5-1	TRBJ2-1	ASSSAGGWNEQF
TRBV19	TRBJ2-7	ASSIKSSYTTFDEQY
TRBV6-1	TRBJ2-7	ASSEGAGGPWEQY
TRBV5-1	TRBJ2-1	ASSLSSGTLLEQF
TRBV7-9	TRBJ2-7	ASGLAAFYEQY
TRBV19	TRBJ2-3	ASSLPITGTDTQY
TRBV6-1	TRBJ2-7	ASSDTGYISRQY
TRBV25-1	TRBJ1-1	ASSDLANTEAF
TRBV5-5	TRBJ1-6	ASSLEGTANSPLH
TRBV7-9	TRBJ2-3	ASSTIAGVGTDTQY
TRBV4-1	TRBJ2-1	ASSVTSGRAQEQF
TRBV9	TRBJ2-5	ASSVPGTSGTETQY
TRBV28	TRBJ1-4	ASSPGYGVEKLF
TRBV7-9	TRBJ2-7	SSSFGGQPYLEQY
TRBV4-2	TRBJ2-5	ASSQVQGVETQY
TRBV4-1	TRBJ2-3	ASSPSGPGQNTDTQY
TRBV18	TRBJ2-1	AGESYNEQF
TRBV10-3	TRBJ2-1	AISVTSEKVYNEQF
TRBV10-3	TRBJ2-2	AISRTSGNTGELF
TRBV7-2	TRBJ2-7	ASNAPGTGYYEQY
TRBV4-1	TRBJ2-7	ASSLSGNSYEQY
TRBV4-3	TRBJ2-3	ASSQASGRGTDTQY
TRBV18	TRBJ2-7	ASSPTGTSYEQY
TRBV7-9	TRBJ2-3	ASSSRTDTQY
TRBV5-1	TRBJ2-2	ASSPKARDYIAEEWTGELF
TRBV5-8	TRBJ1-2	ASSLNYGYT
TRBV25-1	TRBJ2-1	ASSGGPYNEQF
TRBV9	TRBJ2-7	ASSGTGDYEQY
TRBV5-4	TRBJ2-1	ASSLDKRQAYNEQF
TRBV15	TRBJ2-5	ATSPYGSAEETQY
TRBV6-1	TRBJ2-1	ASSEGANPEQF
TRBV7-9	TRBJ2-5	ASSLERSQETQY
TRBV7-6	TRBJ2-6	ASSPWGVGLGDSGANVLT
TRBV7-2	TRBJ2-7	ASSSLAVSSYEQY
TRBV30	TRBJ2-7	AWSVGGKGAYEQY
TRBV7-9	TRBJ2-1	ASSPTLSGLADNEQF
TRBV7-2	TRBJ2-7	ASRPGQGVLYEQY
TRBV21-1	TRBJ2-1	ASSTPEHSYNEQF
TRBV6-1	TRBJ2-2	ASSTSGTSTGELF
TRBV6-5	TRBJ2-7	ASSSLEYEQY
TRBV4-1	TRBJ1-2	ASSPWDTSSSYGYT
TRBV19	TRBJ2-4	ASTDRGFGNIQY
TRBV28	TRBJ1-2	ASSLGAGVQYGYT
TRBV6-5	TRBJ2-7	ASRSGGSSYERY
TRBV7-6	TRBJ2-5	ASSPGLAGAPPQETQY
TRBV6-5	TRBJ2-1	ASRARLAGGLEQF
TRBV5-1	TRBJ2-1	ASSLPGLAGGASSYNEQF
TRBV5-1	TRBJ2-7	ASSLVLAGSYEQY
TRBV6-1	TRBJ2-7	ASGHGTNLYEQY